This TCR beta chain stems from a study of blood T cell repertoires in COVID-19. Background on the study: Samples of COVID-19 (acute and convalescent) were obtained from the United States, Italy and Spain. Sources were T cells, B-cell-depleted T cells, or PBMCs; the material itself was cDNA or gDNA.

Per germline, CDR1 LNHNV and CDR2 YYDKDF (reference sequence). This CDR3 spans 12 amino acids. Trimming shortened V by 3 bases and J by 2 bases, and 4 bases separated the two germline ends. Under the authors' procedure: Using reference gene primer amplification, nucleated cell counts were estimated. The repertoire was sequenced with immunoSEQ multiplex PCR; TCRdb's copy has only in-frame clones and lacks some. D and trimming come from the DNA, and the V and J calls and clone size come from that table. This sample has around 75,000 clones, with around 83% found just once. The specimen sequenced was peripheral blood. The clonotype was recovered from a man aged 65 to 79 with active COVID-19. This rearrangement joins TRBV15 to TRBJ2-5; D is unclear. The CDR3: CATSRAQETQYF. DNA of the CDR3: TGTGCCACCAGCAGGGCTCAAGAGACCCAGTACTTC.